These 23 T cell receptor beta chains share one sample of origin, sequenced in a study of OX40 agonist ivuxolimab in advanced cancers. Libraries were prepared by immunoSEQ multiplex PCR; TCRdb keeps only in-frame clonotypes and omits some of them. The sample lists about 83,000 clones, about 88% seen once, with roughly 0.7% in the top ten. Sequenced here: CD4+ or CD8+ T cells sorted from blood, sampled in a trial of the OX40 agonist ivuxolimab. The receptors were sampled from an adult with an advanced solid tumor such as melanoma, head and neck, liver or kidney cancer.

The rearrangement uses TRBV11-2 and TRBJ2-5, with unresolved D. The end of the DNA fits TRBJ2-7 better, so the J call may be wrong. Germline V CDR1 and CDR2: SGHAT, FQNNGV. The CDR3 totals 13 residues. The DNA for the CDR3 is TGTGCCAGCAGCACGCTAACGTTCTACGAGCAGTACTTC. This gives the protein CASSTLTFYEQYF.

The genes are TRBV18 and TRBJ2-3, with 14 bases identical to TRBD2. The CDR3 has 22 amino acids. V lost 0 bases, J lost 1 base, and 15 bases stayed unmatched. Germline V gene lookup returns CDR1 KGHSH and CDR2 LQKENI. The CDR3 loop is CASSPPLSFDLGLAGGTDTQYF. CDR3 nucleotides: TGTGCCAGCTCACCACCGTTAAGTTTTGATCTGGGACTAGCGGGGGGCACAGATACGCAGTATTTT.

The V and J genes are TRBV11-2 and TRBJ2-2, with 7 bases matching TRBD1. Germline CDR1 and CDR2: SGHAT and FQNNGV. CDR3 length equals 15 residues. With V trimmed by 4 bases and J by 4 bases, 6 bases remained unmatched. CDR3 sequence (DNA): TGTGCCAGCAGCTCCAGACAGGGATCCACCGGGGAGCTGTTTTTT. It codes for CASSSRQGSTGELFF.

This clone was recorded once. The J gene is TRBJ2-7, the V gene TRBV2; 10 bases are a match to TRBD1. The CDR3 consists of 13 residues. V lost 9 bases to trimming and J lost 3 bases; unmatched junction nucleotides: 5. CDR1 and CDR2 (germline): SNHLY, FYNNEI. The CDR3 loop reads CASSRDRGYEQYF. The CDR3 nucleotides read TGTGCCAGTTCCCGGGACAGGGGCTACGAGCAGTACTTC.

This clone was recorded once. V is TRBV29-1 and J is TRBJ2-5, with D perhaps TRBD1 (6 bases). Germline assignment: CDR1 SQVTM and CDR2 ANQGSEA. Trimming removed 6 bases at V and 3 bases at J, with 11 bases between. The CDR3 sequence is 12 residues long. DNA for the CDR3: TGCAGCGTCCTAGGACAGAAAGAGACCCAGTACTTC. It yields the protein CSVLGQKETQYF.

The gene calls are TRBV19 and TRBJ1-5; tentative D call: TRBD1 (6 bases). The V end lost 6 bases, the J end lost 2 bases, and 14 bases lay between the germline ends. The CDR3 contains 15 residues. CDR1 and CDR2 (germline): LNHDA, SQIVND (reference sequence). CDR3 sequence: CASRDSIRGNQPQHF. Written as DNA, the CDR3 is TGTGCCAGTAGGGACAGCATCAGGGGCAATCAGCCCCAGCATTTT.

V gene TRBV20-1 combines with J gene TRBJ1-3; D remains unclear. Germline V CDR1 and CDR2: DFQATT, SNEGSKA (reference sequence). This CDR3 is 11 amino acids long. V shed 0 bases and J shed 8 bases, with 5 bases lying between them. Written as DNA, the CDR3 is TGCAGTGCTAGAGATGCCTACACCATATATTTT. It yields the protein CSARDAYTIYF.

This clone occurred once. The chain employs TRBV5-1 and TRBJ2-5; D gene uncertain. Germline CDR1 reads SGHRS; CDR2 reads YFSETQ. The CDR3 is 15 residues long. With 0 bases removed from V and 5 bases from J, the gap between germline ends came to 14 bases. CDR3 coding DNA: TGCGCCAGCAGCTTGGCCCAATCGACGCGGGAGACCCAGTACTTC. Its protein is CASSLAQSTRETQYF.

This clone was observed a single time. V usage is TRBV28 and J usage is TRBJ1-2; no clear D. V was trimmed by 2 bases and J by 8 bases, leaving 18 bases between them. Germline loops: CDR1 MDHEN, CDR2 SYDVKM. The CDR3 covers 15 residues. This chain's CDR3 is CASSLGGQFEKGYTF. The CDR3, as DNA: TGTGCCAGCAGTTTAGGCGGCCAGTTCGAGAAGGGCTACACCTTC.

This sequence joins TRBV29-1 and TRBJ1-1; perhaps TRBD1 as D (6 bases). CDR1 and CDR2 (germline): SQVTM, ANQGSEA. Trimming left V 4 bases short and J 3 bases short, with 9 bases between. The CDR3 runs to 12 residues. The CDR3 protein is CSVVGGYTEAFF. In DNA form, the CDR3 reads TGCAGCGTTGTGGGGGGCTACACTGAAGCTTTCTTT.

The chain combines TRBV6-5 with TRBJ1-1; D remains unclear. Trimming shortened V by 0 bases and J by 0 bases, and 8 bases separated the two germline ends. CDR1 is MNHEY, CDR2 SVGAGI, per germline. This CDR3 comprises 15 residues. CDR3 DNA sequence: TGTGCCAGCAGTTACTCAGCACCTATGAACACTGAAGCTTTCTTT. As protein: CASSYSAPMNTEAFF.

The chain recombines TRBV4-1 with TRBJ2-7, with 9 bases lining up with TRBD1. Germline loops: CDR1 MGHRA, CDR2 YSYEKL. The length of the CDR3 is 16 residues. Trimming took 3 bases from V and 6 from J; bases not matched to a gene: 12. CDR3 loop: CASSHRRDRESCEQYF. The CDR3 DNA reads as TGCGCCAGCAGCCACCGGAGGGACAGGGAGTCGTGCGAGCAGTACTTC.

V gene TRBV11-2 combines with J gene TRBJ2-1; D uncertain. Germline values: CDR1 SGHAT, CDR2 FQNNGV. V was clipped by 0 bases and J by 5 bases, with 11 bases between them. The CDR3 runs to 15 residues. CDR3 loop: CASSLDHWRHNEQFF. CDR3 sequence (DNA): TGTGCCAGCAGCTTAGATCATTGGCGACACAATGAGCAGTTCTTC.

The genes are TRBV13 and TRBJ2-3; tentatively, D is TRBD1 (5 bases). Trimming pared 0 bases from V and 0 bases from J, leaving 13 bases between. This CDR3 comprises 17 residues. Looked up from germline, CDR1 is PRHDT and CDR2 is FYEKMQ (reference sequence). The DNA of the CDR3 is TGTGCCAGCAGCTTAGGTTATTTTGACAGTAGCACAGATACGCAGTATTTT. It encodes CASSLGYFDSSTDTQYF.

The gene calls are TRBV13 and TRBJ2-1, with 8 bases matching TRBD1. The CDR3 spans 14 residues. V was pared by 8 bases and J by 11 bases, with 14 bases of the junction left unmatched. The V gene's germline CDR1 is PRHDT and CDR2 FYEKMQ (reference sequence). The CDR3 reads CASGASRGRRQQFF. The CDR3 DNA follows: TGTGCCAGCGGAGCATCCAGGGGGCGAAGACAGCAGTTCTTC.

The genes are TRBV29-1 and TRBJ1-1, with D unresolved. Trimming removed 6 bases at V and 0 bases at J, with 5 bases between. The CDR3 spans 11 residues. Germline V CDR1 and CDR2: SQVTM, ANQGSEA. This CDR3 is CSVTMNTEAFF. Written as DNA, the CDR3 is TGCAGCGTGACCATGAACACTGAAGCTTTCTTT.

The chain is built from TRBV19 and TRBJ2-7, with D perhaps TRBD1 (5 bases). Germline lookup yields CDR1 LNHDA and CDR2 SQIVND (reference sequence). The CDR3 has 15 amino acids. V dropped 3 bases and J dropped 6 bases, with 18 bases sitting between them. The CDR3 region is CASSIKSGIVAEQYF. The CDR3 nucleotides read TGTGCCAGTAGTATCAAATCAGGGATTGTTGCCGAGCAGTACTTC.

The chain carries TRBV5-8 and TRBJ1-2; weak D call: TRBD1 (5 bases). Germline CDR1 is SGHTS and CDR2 is YDEGEE. V was shortened by 0 bases and J by 4 bases, with 13 bases between the two germline ends. CDR3 length equals 15 residues. The CDR3 sequence: CASSLAVSQGYGYTF. The DNA of the CDR3 is TGTGCCAGCAGCTTGGCCGTTAGCCAGGGCTATGGCTACACCTTC. The complete variable domain, with remaining parts taken from reference TRBV5-8 and TRBJ1-2, reads EAGVTQSPTHLIKTRGQQATLRCSPISGHTSVYWYQQALGLGLQFLLWYDEGEERNRGNFPPRFSGRQFPNYSSELNVNALELEDSALYLCASSLAVSQGYGYTFGSGTRLTVV.

This clone was counted only a few times. The chain recombines TRBV2 with TRBJ2-7; the D is unclear. This CDR3 region has 15 residues. Trimming removed 2 bases at V and 0 bases at J, with 11 bases between. Germline CDR1 and CDR2: SNHLY and FYNNEI. CDR3 nucleotide sequence: TGTGCCAGCAGTGAACAGCCACTTATCTCCTACGAGCAGTACTTC. It codes for CASSEQPLISYEQYF.

This sequence joins TRBV5-1 and TRBJ2-1; 10 bases agree with TRBD2. Germline CDR1 reads SGHRS; CDR2 reads YFSETQ. V gave up 0 bases and J gave up 4 bases; unmatched junction bases: 4. The CDR3 is made up of 16 amino acids. The CDR3 is CASSLGASGGYNEQFF. As DNA, the CDR3 is TGCGCCAGCAGCTTGGGGGCTAGCGGGGGTTACAATGAGCAGTTCTTC.

The chain uses TRBV11-3 and TRBJ2-2; 11 bases map to TRBD1. Looked up from germline, CDR1 is SGHNT and CDR2 is YENEEA. With 3 bases clipped from V and 4 bases from J, the junction kept 4 bases outside the gene matches. The CDR3 has 16 amino acids. The CDR3 nucleotides read TGTGCCAGCAGCTTGAGGGGGACAGGGGGCACCGGGGAGCTGTTTTTT. Translated: CASSLRGTGGTGELFF.

J is TRBJ2-2 and V is TRBV18, with D tentatively TRBD2 (5 bases). CDR3 size: 14 residues. V lost 3 bases and J 1 base, leaving 6 bases between the germline ends. The germline gives CDR1 KGHSH, CDR2 LQKENI. CDR3 amino acids: CASSPGLNTGELFF. CDR3 coding DNA: TGTGCCAGCTCACCCGGACTGAACACCGGGGAGCTGTTTTTT.

This clone has just a few counts. This chain links TRBV29-1 with TRBJ2-2; 8 positions match TRBD1. CDR1 and CDR2 from the germline V gene are SQVTM and ANQGSEA. The CDR3 extends over 13 amino acids. The CDR3 is CSGQGAVAGELFF. The CDR3 DNA follows: TGCTCGGGGCAGGGGGCGGTCGCCGGGGAGCTGTTTTTT.